This T cell receptor beta chain was recorded in a study of OX40 agonist ivuxolimab in advanced cancers. Assay: immunoSEQ multiplex PCR; the TCRdb copy retains only in-frame clones and omits some. The sample has about 63,000 clones, 75% to 90% seen once; the top ten hold 12%. The V gene lost 4 bases and the J gene lost 4 bases, with 17 bases spanning the gap. Germline assignment: CDR1 SGHNT and CDR2 YYREEE (reference sequence). This CDR3 has 15 amino acids. This clonotype was obtained from an adult with an advanced solid tumor such as melanoma, head and neck, liver or kidney cancer. Source: CD4+ or CD8+ T cells sorted from blood, taken in a trial of the OX40 agonist ivuxolimab. The chain has TRBV5-4 and TRBJ1-1; D possibly corresponds to TRBD1 (6 bases). The CDR3 protein is CASSPPTGFGTEAFF. The CDR3 nucleotides are TGTGCCAGCAGCCCTCCCACAGGGTTCGGCACTGAAGCTTTCTTT. The full variable domain, completed using reference TRBV5-4 and TRBJ1-1, is ETGVTQSPTHLIKTRGQQVTLRCSSQSGHNTVSWYQQALGQGPQFIFQYYREEENGRGNFPPRFSGLQFPNYSSELNVNALELDDSALYLCASSPPTGFGTEAFFGQGTRLTVV.